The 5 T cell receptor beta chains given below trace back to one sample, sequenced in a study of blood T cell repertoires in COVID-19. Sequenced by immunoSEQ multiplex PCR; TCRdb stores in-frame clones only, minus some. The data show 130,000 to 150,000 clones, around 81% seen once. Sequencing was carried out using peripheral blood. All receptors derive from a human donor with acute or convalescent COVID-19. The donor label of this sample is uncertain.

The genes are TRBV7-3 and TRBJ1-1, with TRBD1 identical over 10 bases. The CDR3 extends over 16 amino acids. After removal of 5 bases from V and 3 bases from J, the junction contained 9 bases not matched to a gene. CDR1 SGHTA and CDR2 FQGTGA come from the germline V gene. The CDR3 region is CASSPGTGAQDTEAFF. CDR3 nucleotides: TGTGCCAGCAGCCCCGGGACAGGGGCTCAGGACACTGAAGCTTTCTTT.

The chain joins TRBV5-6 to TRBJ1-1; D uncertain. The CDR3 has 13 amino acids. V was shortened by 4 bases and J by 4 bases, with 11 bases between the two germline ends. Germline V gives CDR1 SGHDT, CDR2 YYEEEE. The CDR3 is CASSRDAGTEAFF. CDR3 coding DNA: TGTGCCAGCAGCAGAGACGCGGGCACTGAAGCTTTCTTT.

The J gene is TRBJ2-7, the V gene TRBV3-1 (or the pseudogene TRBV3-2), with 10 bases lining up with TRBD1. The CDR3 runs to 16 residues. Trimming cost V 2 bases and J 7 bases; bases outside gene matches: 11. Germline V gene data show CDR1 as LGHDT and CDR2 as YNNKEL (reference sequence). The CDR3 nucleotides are TGTGCCAGCAGCCAAAGCGGGACAGGGGCCAGGGGTGAGCAGTACTTC. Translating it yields CASSQSGTGARGEQYF.

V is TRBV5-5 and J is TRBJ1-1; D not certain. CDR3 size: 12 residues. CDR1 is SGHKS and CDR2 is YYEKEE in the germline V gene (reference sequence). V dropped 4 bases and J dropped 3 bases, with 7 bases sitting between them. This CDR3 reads CASSPQDTEAFF. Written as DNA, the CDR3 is TGTGCCAGCAGCCCCCAGGACACTGAAGCTTTCTTT.

The DNA of the CDR3 is TGTGCCAGCAGTAGACTAGCGGGAGATAATGAGCAGTTCTTC. Encoded protein: CASSRLAGDNEQFF. The chain couples TRBV25-1 to TRBJ2-1; 12 bases align to TRBD2. With 5 bases clipped from V and 7 bases from J, the junction kept 3 bases outside the gene matches. The CDR3 loop spans 14 amino acids. Germline V gene sequence: CDR1 MGHDK, CDR2 SYGVNS.